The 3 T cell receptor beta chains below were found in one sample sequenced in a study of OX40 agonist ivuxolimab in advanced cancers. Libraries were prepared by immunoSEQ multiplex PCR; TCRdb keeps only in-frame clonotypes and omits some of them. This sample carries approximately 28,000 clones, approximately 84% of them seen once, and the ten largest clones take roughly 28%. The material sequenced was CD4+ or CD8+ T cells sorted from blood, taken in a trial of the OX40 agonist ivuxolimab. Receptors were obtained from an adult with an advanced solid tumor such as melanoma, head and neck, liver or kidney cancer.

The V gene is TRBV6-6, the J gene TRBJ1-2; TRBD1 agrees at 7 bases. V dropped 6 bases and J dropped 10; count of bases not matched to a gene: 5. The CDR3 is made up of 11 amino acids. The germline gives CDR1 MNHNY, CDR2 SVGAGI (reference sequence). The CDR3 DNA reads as TGTGCCAGCAGCTCGGACAGGTTCTACACCTTC. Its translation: CASSSDRFYTF.

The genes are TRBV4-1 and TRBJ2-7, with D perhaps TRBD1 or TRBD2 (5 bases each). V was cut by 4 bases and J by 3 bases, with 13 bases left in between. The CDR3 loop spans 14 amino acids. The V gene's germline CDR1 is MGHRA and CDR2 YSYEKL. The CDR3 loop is CASSPSGLYYEQYF. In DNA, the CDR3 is TGCGCCAGCAGCCCTTCGGGGCTTTACTACGAGCAGTACTTC.

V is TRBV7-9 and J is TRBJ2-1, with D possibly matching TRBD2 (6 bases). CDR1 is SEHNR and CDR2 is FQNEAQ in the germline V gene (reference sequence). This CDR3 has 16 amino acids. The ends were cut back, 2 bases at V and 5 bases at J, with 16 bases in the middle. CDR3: CASSLRHVGGNNEQFF. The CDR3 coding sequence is TGTGCCAGCAGCTTAAGGCATGTGGGGGGTAACAATGAGCAGTTCTTC.